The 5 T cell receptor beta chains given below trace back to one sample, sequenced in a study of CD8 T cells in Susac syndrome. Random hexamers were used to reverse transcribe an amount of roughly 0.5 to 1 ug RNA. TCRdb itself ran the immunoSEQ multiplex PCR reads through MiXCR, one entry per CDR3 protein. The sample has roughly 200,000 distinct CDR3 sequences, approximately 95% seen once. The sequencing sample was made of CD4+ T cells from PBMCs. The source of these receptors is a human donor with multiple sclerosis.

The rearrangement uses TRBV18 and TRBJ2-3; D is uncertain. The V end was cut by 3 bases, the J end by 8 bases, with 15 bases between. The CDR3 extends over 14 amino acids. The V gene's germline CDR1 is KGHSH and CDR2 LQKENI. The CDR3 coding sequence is TGTGCCAGCTCACCCCCAATGGCCCCAGGTACGCAGTATTTT. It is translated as CASSPPMAPGTQYF.

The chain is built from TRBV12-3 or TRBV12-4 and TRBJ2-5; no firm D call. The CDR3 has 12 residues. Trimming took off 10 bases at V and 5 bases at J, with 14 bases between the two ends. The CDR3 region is CAIGSPGETQYF. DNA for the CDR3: TGTGCCATCGGAAGTCCCGGGGAGACCCAGTACTTC.

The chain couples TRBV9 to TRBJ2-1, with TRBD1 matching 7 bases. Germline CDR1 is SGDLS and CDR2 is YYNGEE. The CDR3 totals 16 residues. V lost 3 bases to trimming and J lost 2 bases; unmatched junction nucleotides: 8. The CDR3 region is CASSATEGGPYNEQFF. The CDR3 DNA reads TGTGCCAGCAGCGCCACGGAAGGGGGCCCCTACAATGAGCAGTTCTTC.

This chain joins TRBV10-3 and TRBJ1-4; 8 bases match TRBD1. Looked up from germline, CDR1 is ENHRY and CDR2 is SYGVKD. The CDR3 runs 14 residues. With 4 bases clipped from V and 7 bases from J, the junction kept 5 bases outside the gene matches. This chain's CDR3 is CAISGDRGGEKLFF. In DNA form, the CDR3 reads TGTGCCATCAGTGGAGACAGGGGTGGTGAAAAACTGTTTTTT.

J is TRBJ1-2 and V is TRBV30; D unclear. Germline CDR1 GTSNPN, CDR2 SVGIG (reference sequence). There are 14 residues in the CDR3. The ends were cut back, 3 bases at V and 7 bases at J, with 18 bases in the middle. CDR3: CAWSPGPHDFGYTF. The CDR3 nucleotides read TGTGCCTGGAGCCCCGGGCCTCACGACTTTGGCTACACCTTC.